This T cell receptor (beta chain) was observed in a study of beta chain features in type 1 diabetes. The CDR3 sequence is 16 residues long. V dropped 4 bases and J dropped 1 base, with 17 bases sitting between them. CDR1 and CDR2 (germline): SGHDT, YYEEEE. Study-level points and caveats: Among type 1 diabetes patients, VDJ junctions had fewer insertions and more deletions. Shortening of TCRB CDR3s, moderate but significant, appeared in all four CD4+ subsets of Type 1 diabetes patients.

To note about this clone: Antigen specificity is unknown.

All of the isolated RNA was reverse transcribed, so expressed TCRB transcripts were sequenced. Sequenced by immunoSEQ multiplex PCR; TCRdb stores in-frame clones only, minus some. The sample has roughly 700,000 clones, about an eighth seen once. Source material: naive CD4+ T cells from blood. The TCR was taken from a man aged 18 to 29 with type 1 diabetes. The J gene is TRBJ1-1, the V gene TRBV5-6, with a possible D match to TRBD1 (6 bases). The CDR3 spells CASSPSDRSSNTEAFF. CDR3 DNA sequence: TGTGCCAGCAGCCCTTCTGACAGGTCCTCGAACACTGAAGCTTTCTTT.